These 3 T cell receptor beta chains came from one sample sequenced in a study of response to subunit inactivated influenza vaccine. Via MiXCR, TCRdb re-called the RT-PCR reads, giving one row per CDR3 protein. The sample lists roughly 160,000 distinct CDR3 sequences; roughly 10% were seen once. Specimen: non-naive T cells sorted from PBMCs, collected about 40 days after vaccination. The receptors originated from a man between 50 and 59 years old who received an inactivated influenza vaccine.

This clonotype was picked up many times. The chain carries TRBV4-2 and TRBJ2-1; 9 nucleotides line up with TRBD2. V lost 0 bases to trimming and J lost 6 bases; unmatched junction nucleotides: 9. CDR1 and CDR2 from the germline V gene are LGHNA and YNFKEQ. The CDR3 is 17 amino acids. CDR3 nucleotides: TGTGCCAGCAGCCAAGACTGGAGGGGACTAGCCGCCAATGAGCAGTTCTTC. Translating it yields CASSQDWRGLAANEQFF.

The genes are TRBV7-9 and TRBJ2-5, with TRBD1 identical over 9 bases. Germline V gene data show CDR1 as SEHNR and CDR2 as FQNEAQ (reference sequence). The V gene end was trimmed by 4 bases and the J gene end by 7 bases; junction bases not matched to a gene: 16. The CDR3 is 17 amino acids. The CDR3 DNA reads as TGTGCCAGCAGCTCCCGACTCCGGGACAGGGTCCGGGGGACCCAGTACTTC. Translating gives CASSSRLRDRVRGTQYF.

In this sample, this clonotype turned up many times. The chain employs TRBV29-1 and TRBJ2-7, with D perhaps being TRBD1 or TRBD2 (6 bases each). This CDR3 contains 14 residues. From germline, CDR1 is SQVTM and CDR2 ANQGSEA. V was cut by 5 bases and J by 7 bases, with 21 bases left in between. The CDR3 DNA is TGCAGCGTTACCAGGGGACTTCTCCTGGGGGAGCAGTACTTC. Translating it yields CSVTRGLLLGEQYF.